This TCR beta chain was captured in a study of T cell responses to AZD1222 COVID-19 vaccine. This table comes from immunoSEQ multiplex PCR, and its TCRdb copy is limited to in-frame clones, with some not included. The sample carries about 190,000 clones, 85% to 95% recorded once. Study-level points and caveats: Repertoires were obtained solely post-peak T cell response. It should be noted that donors were predominantly white British and more often female, and clonal diversity was possibly underestimated.

The V end lost 2 bases, the J end lost 1 base, and 8 bases lay between the germline ends. The CDR3 length is 14 residues. Germline V gene data show CDR1 as LGHDT and CDR2 as YNNKEL (reference sequence). Of note for this clone: Antigen: not known.

J is TRBJ1-1 and V is TRBV3-1 (or the pseudogene TRBV3-2), with D unclear. This receptor was identified in an adult who received the MenACWY meningococcal vaccine as a control. The sample here was peripheral blood, taken 28 days after the second dose of the MenACWY control vaccine. For the CDR3, the DNA is TGTGCCAGCAGCCAACTCGACACGAACACTGAAGCTTTCTTT. Protein sequence: CASSQLDTNTEAFF.